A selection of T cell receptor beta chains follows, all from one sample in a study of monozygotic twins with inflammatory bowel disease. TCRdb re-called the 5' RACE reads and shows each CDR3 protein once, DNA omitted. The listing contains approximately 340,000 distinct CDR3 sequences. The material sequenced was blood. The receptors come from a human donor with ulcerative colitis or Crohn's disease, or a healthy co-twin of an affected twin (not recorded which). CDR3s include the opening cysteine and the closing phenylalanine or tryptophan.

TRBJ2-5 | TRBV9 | CASSVEGLQETQYF
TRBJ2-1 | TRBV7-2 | CASSLYVQGEQFF
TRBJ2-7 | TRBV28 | CASSLEKKQYF
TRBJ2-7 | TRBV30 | CAWIRTYEQYF
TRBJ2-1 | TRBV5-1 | CASSRDFGTSGNNEQFF
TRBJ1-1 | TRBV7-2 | CASSFLHGGNTEAFF
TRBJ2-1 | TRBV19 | CASRVRLGTYNEQFF
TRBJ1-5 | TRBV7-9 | CASGKTGNQPQHF
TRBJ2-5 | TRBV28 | CASSSRGSRETQYF
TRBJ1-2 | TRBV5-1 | CASSAQGQARGYTF
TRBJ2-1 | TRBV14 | CASSPRTRGEQFF
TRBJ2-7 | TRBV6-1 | CASTPGPKYEQYF
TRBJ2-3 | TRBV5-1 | CASSRTSGTVADTQYF
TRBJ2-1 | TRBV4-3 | CASSQDGLGKQFF
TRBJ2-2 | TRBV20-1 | CSARTGATGELFF
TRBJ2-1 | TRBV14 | CASSRGVLEQFF
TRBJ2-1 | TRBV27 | CASTPRAGVGYNEQFF
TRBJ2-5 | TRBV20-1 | CSAKTTQETQYF
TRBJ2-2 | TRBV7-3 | CASSLYGVNTGELFF
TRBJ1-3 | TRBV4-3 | CASSRGQGSTGNTIYF
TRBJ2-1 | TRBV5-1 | CASSLGVTSGGRTYNEQFF
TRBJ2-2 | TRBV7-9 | CASSLAGSTGELFF
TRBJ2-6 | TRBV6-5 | CASSNEGSGANVLTF
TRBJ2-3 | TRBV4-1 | CASSQVSHTQYF
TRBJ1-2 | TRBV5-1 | CASSPGPPWDGYTF
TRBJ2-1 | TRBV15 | CATSKGGSYNEQFF